This passage covers 27 T cell receptor beta chains from one sample sequenced in a study of shared clonotypes between healthy human individuals. Data came from immunoSEQ multiplex PCR; TCRdb stores just in-frame clones and leaves some out. The data contain 330,000 or so clones, over 70% of them singletons. Sequences were obtained from memory CD4+ T cells sorted from blood. This sample's subset: CD45RA-negative fraction. These receptor sequences come from a man under 40 in good health.

The gene calls are TRBV18 and TRBJ2-7; D may match TRBD1 or TRBD2 (6 bases each). The CDR3 consists of 14 residues. Germline assignment: CDR1 KGHSH and CDR2 LQKENI. The V and J ends lost 5 bases and 5 bases respectively, with 16 bases between them. The CDR3 nucleotides read TGTGCCAGCTCAACGGCCGCGGGACACGACGAGCAGTACTTC. Protein: CASSTAAGHDEQYF.

The chain has TRBV5-4 and TRBJ1-5; no firm D call. Germline loops: CDR1 SGHNT, CDR2 YYREEE (reference sequence). This CDR3 contains 12 residues. V was pared by 3 bases and J by 5 bases, with 6 bases between. The CDR3 region is CASSYRDQPQHF. The CDR3 DNA is TGTGCCAGCAGCTACAGAGATCAGCCCCAGCATTTT.

Many counts were recorded for this clone. The V call is TRBV28, the J call TRBJ2-7; 8 bases are shared with TRBD1. CDR1 is MDHEN, CDR2 SYDVKM, per germline. CDR3 length equals 13 residues. V was pared by 7 bases and J by 5 bases, with 7 bases of the junction left unmatched. The CDR3 spells CASMDPGGHEQYF. The CDR3 DNA is TGTGCCAGCATGGACCCAGGGGGCCACGAGCAGTACTTC.

This chain connects TRBV5-4 to TRBJ2-5; a possible D gene is TRBD2 (6 bases). V was clipped by 4 bases and J by 1 base, with 14 bases between them. The germline CDR1 and CDR2 sequences are SGHNT and YYREEE (reference sequence). CDR3 length equals 15 residues. CDR3 DNA sequence: TGTGCCAGCAGCCGCGGGGCTAGCAGCCAAGAGACCCAGTACTTC. Its translation: CASSRGASSQETQYF.

CDR3 bases: TGCGCCAGCAGCCCCAGGGGTGTTAGCTCCTACGAGCAGTACTTC. Its protein is CASSPRGVSSYEQYF. The genes are TRBV5-1 and TRBJ2-7; D is perhaps TRBD1 (6 bases). V was trimmed by 4 bases and J by 0 bases, leaving 14 bases between them. CDR1 is SGHRS and CDR2 is YFSETQ in the germline V gene. CDR3 size: 15 residues.

The CDR3 sequence is CASSYGSGRVYEQYF. CDR3 nucleotides: TGTGCCAGCAGTTACGGAAGCGGGAGGGTCTACGAGCAGTACTTC. The J gene is TRBJ2-7, the V gene TRBV6-5; 10 positions agree with TRBD2. V dropped 2 bases and J dropped 3; count of bases not matched to a gene: 4. This CDR3 has 15 residues. Germline lookup yields CDR1 MNHEY and CDR2 SVGAGI.

This clone was found many times. The chain combines TRBV5-4 with TRBJ2-2; 9 bases agree with TRBD2. Germline CDR1 SGHNT, CDR2 YYREEE (reference sequence). The junction had 9 bases not matched to a gene; V was cut back by 2 bases and J by 7 bases. CDR3 length: 16 amino acids. CDR3 nucleotide sequence: TGTGCCAGCAGCTTCGGATACGCGGGAGGGGACGGGGAGCTGTTTTTT. Its translation is CASSFGYAGGDGELFF.

The chain carries TRBV28 and TRBJ1-1, with D perhaps TRBD1 (6 bases). The ends were cut back, 1 base at V and 2 bases at J, with 11 bases in the middle. This CDR3 has 15 amino acids. The germline V gene has CDR1 MDHEN and CDR2 SYDVKM. As DNA, the CDR3 is TGTGCCAGCAGTTTATTGAAGGGGGGTAACACTGAAGCTTTCTTT. This gives the protein CASSLLKGGNTEAFF.

Notes on this clone: A single base separates this from a much larger clone, so it may be a read error. Different DNA sequences within this sample yield the same CDR3. This chain uses TRBV2 with TRBJ1-3; no definite D call. V lost 2 bases, J lost 4 bases, and 3 bases lay in between. The CDR3 totals 12 residues. Germline loops: CDR1 SNHLY, CDR2 FYNNEI. The CDR3 region is CASSELGNTIYF. As DNA, the CDR3 is TGTGCCAGCAGTGAACTGGGAAACACCATATATTTT.

This sequence joins TRBV14 and TRBJ1-5; 7 bases match TRBD1. The germline V gene encodes CDR1 SGHDN and CDR2 FVKESK. The CDR3 length is 14 residues. Trimming at V came to 6 bases and at J to 5 bases, leaving 7 bases not matched to a gene. CDR3 coding DNA: TGTGCCAGCAGTGGGGGCAGGGGGGATCAGCCCCAGCATTTT. It encodes CASSGGRGDQPQHF.

V gene TRBV30 combines with J gene TRBJ2-7, with D possibly being TRBD1 (6 bases). Germline V CDR1 and CDR2: GTSNPN, SVGIG (reference sequence). V was shortened by 2 bases and J by 8 bases, with 16 bases between the two germline ends. This CDR3 is built from 13 residues. The CDR3 DNA follows: TGTGCCTGGAGTCCCCCCGGGACATTCAAGCAGTACTTC. Translating it yields CAWSPPGTFKQYF.

The J gene is TRBJ2-2, the V gene TRBV30, with no clear D. This CDR3 region has 14 residues. V lost 2 bases, J lost 0 bases, and 7 bases lay in between. Germline CDR1 reads GTSNPN; CDR2 reads SVGIG (reference sequence). CDR3 loop: CAWSPGPNTGELFF. The CDR3 DNA sequence: TGTGCCTGGAGTCCAGGCCCGAACACCGGGGAGCTGTTTTTT. The entire variable domain, with the rest obtained from reference TRBV30 and TRBJ2-2, is as follows: SQTIHQWPATLVQPVGSPLSLECTVEGTSNPNLYWYRQAAGRGLQLLFYSVGIGQISSEVPQNLSASRPQDRQFILSSKKLLLSDSGFYLCAWSPGPNTGELFFGEGSRLTVL.

This clone was seen repeatedly, ten times or more. The J gene is TRBJ2-1, the V gene TRBV2; D ambiguous. The germline V and J ends were trimmed by 6 bases and 5 bases, with 5 bases remaining between them. The CDR3 extends over 11 amino acids. Germline CDR1 reads SNHLY; CDR2 reads FYNNEI. The CDR3 DNA follows: TGTGCCAGCAGATTCGACAATGAGCAGTTCTTC. This gives the protein CASRFDNEQFF.

Of note for this clone: Other DNA variants within this sample encode the same CDR3. The rearrangement joins TRBV5-1 to TRBJ2-7; 7 bases are a match to TRBD1. The CDR3 runs to 15 residues. Germline V gene sequence: CDR1 SGHRS, CDR2 YFSETQ. The V gene end was trimmed by 2 bases and the J gene end by 1 base; junction bases not matched to a gene: 6. CDR3 region: CASSLLGTASYEQYF. CDR3 nucleotides: TGCGCCAGCAGCTTATTAGGGACAGCATCCTACGAGCAGTACTTC.

This chain joins TRBV18 and TRBJ1-1, with D hard to call. Trimming stripped 5 bases from V and 4 bases from J, with 14 bases between. The CDR3 extends over 14 amino acids. Looked up from germline, CDR1 is KGHSH and CDR2 is LQKENI. The CDR3 coding sequence is TGTGCCAGCTCATCGGAAGGGATACTCACTGAAGCTTTCTTT. This gives the protein CASSSEGILTEAFF.

This clone was picked up one time. This chain uses TRBV27 with TRBJ2-1, with D possibly TRBD1 on 5 matching bases. The germline V gene has CDR1 MNHEY and CDR2 SMNVEV (reference sequence). The CDR3 is 16 residues long. V dropped 5 bases and J dropped 9 bases, with 23 bases sitting between them. The chain's CDR3 is CASSPWVGQGIREQFF. The DNA for the CDR3 is TGTGCCAGCAGTCCGTGGGTCGGGCAGGGAATCCGTGAGCAGTTCTTC.

The chain combines TRBV6-4 with TRBJ2-3; D is perhaps TRBD2 (6 bases). Germline values: CDR1 MRHNA, CDR2 SNTAGT. V was clipped by 4 bases and J by 1 base, with 9 bases between them. The CDR3 runs 14 residues. CDR3 sequence: CASSAGSGTDTQYF. The CDR3 region has the DNA TGTGCCAGCAGTGCCGGGAGTGGCACAGATACGCAGTATTTT.

V and J are TRBV10-1 and TRBJ2-5; 11 bases agree with TRBD2. CDR1 is WNHNN, CDR2 SYGVQD, per germline (reference sequence). The CDR3 has 20 residues. The ends lost 4 bases at V and 1 base at J; junction bases unmatched: 17. CDR3 loop: CASSGPRVATSGVLQETQYF. The DNA for the CDR3 is TGCGCCAGCAGTGGGCCCCGGGTGGCGACTAGCGGGGTACTCCAAGAGACCCAGTACTTC.

The chain is built from TRBV9 and TRBJ2-3; D gene unclear. The ends were cut back, 0 bases at V and 1 base at J, with 9 bases in the middle. The CDR3 runs 15 residues. Germline V gene sequence: CDR1 SGDLS, CDR2 YYNGEE. As DNA, the CDR3 is TGTGCCAGCAGCGTAGGTTCTACCGGCACAGATACGCAGTATTTT. Translated: CASSVGSTGTDTQYF.

The CDR3 DNA sequence: TGTGCCAGCAGTATAGGGCTCACAGATACGCAGTATTTT. This encodes CASSIGLTDTQYF. The chain recombines TRBV11-3 with TRBJ2-3; D not resolved. Trimming took 6 bases from V and 2 from J, leaving 9 bases between them. Germline values: CDR1 SGHNT, CDR2 YENEEA. The CDR3 is made up of 13 amino acids.

The gene calls are TRBV5-1 and TRBJ2-7, with D tentatively TRBD1 (6 bases). This CDR3 comprises 15 residues. V dropped 4 bases and J dropped 1 base, with 15 bases sitting between them. Per the germline V gene, CDR1 is SGHRS and CDR2 is YFSETQ. As DNA, the CDR3 is TGCGCCAGCAGCCGCCCCCAACAGGGTTCCTACGAGCAGTACTTC. It translates to CASSRPQQGSYEQYF.

The CDR3 DNA sequence: TGTGCCAGCCGGCGGGGACTAGCGGGAGTCAATGAGCAGTTCTTC. It is translated as CASRRGLAGVNEQFF. The chain joins TRBV2 to TRBJ2-1, with 14 bases matching TRBD2. The trim removed 8 bases at V and 6 bases at J, leaving 6 bases unmatched. Germline V CDR1 and CDR2: SNHLY, FYNNEI. The CDR3 extends over 15 amino acids.

As for this clone: The identical CDR3 is also encoded by other nucleotide sequences in the sample. The V and J genes are TRBV18 and TRBJ2-7, with D perhaps given as TRBD1 or TRBD2 (5 bases each). The V gene lost 3 bases and the J gene lost 0 bases, with 9 bases spanning the gap. The CDR3 runs 14 residues. Germline CDR1 is KGHSH and CDR2 is LQKENI. The CDR3 reads CASSPGTVSYEQYF. CDR3 nucleotides: TGTGCCAGCTCACCCGGGACGGTCTCCTACGAGCAGTACTTC. Full variable domain (outside the CDR3, taken from reference TRBV18 and TRBJ2-7): NAGVMQNPRHLVRRRGQEARLRCSPMKGHSHVYWYRQLPEEGLKFMVYLQKENIIDESGMPKERFSAEFPKEGPSILRIQQVVRGDSAAYFCASSPGTVSYEQYFGPGTRLTVT.

J is TRBJ2-4 and V is TRBV18, with D tentatively TRBD2 (5 bases). The CDR3 covers 16 residues. Trimming took 0 bases from V and 5 from J, leaving 14 bases between them. Germline assignment: CDR1 KGHSH and CDR2 LQKENI. The CDR3 nucleotides read TGTGCCAGCTCACCACCGGTGGCGAGCGGCCAAAACATTCAGTACTTC. Translating it yields CASSPPVASGQNIQYF. The full variable domain, rest sourced from reference TRBV18 and TRBJ2-4, is NAGVMQNPRHLVRRRGQEARLRCSPMKGHSHVYWYRQLPEEGLKFMVYLQKENIIDESGMPKERFSAEFPKEGPSILRIQQVVRGDSAAYFCASSPPVASGQNIQYFGAGTRLSVL.

The chain joins TRBV9 to TRBJ2-2; a possible D gene is TRBD1 (5 bases). This CDR3 contains 13 residues. The V gene lost 3 bases and the J gene lost 6 bases, with 9 bases spanning the gap. CDR1 SGDLS and CDR2 YYNGEE come from the germline V gene. In DNA form, the CDR3 reads TGTGCCAGCAGCGGCCGCAGGGCCGGGGAGCTGTTTTTT. Translated: CASSGRRAGELFF. Full variable domain (missing parts from reference TRBV9 and TRBJ2-2): DSGVTQTPKHLITATGQRVTLRCSPRSGDLSVYWYQQSLDQGLQFLIQYYNGEERAKGNILERFSAQQFPDLHSELNLSSLELGDSALYFCASSGRRAGELFFGEGSRLTVL.

The V gene is TRBV7-8, the J gene TRBJ2-1; D may correspond to TRBD1 or TRBD2 (5 bases each). Germline V gene sequence: CDR1 SGHVS, CDR2 FQNEAQ. The V gene lost 0 bases and the J gene lost 6 bases, with 9 bases spanning the gap. The CDR3 is made up of 14 amino acids. The CDR3 nucleotides read TGTGCCAGCAGCTTAGCTCGGGACGGCAATGAGCAGTTCTTC. Protein product: CASSLARDGNEQFF.

The V call is TRBV2, the J call TRBJ2-7, with TRBD1 matching over 8 bases. V lost 7 bases, J lost 0 bases, and 5 bases stayed unmatched. The CDR3 runs to 14 residues. Germline CDR1 is SNHLY and CDR2 is FYNNEI. The CDR3 protein is CASTRDRSSYEQYF. Written as DNA, the CDR3 is TGTGCCAGCACCCGGGACAGGAGCTCCTACGAGCAGTACTTC.